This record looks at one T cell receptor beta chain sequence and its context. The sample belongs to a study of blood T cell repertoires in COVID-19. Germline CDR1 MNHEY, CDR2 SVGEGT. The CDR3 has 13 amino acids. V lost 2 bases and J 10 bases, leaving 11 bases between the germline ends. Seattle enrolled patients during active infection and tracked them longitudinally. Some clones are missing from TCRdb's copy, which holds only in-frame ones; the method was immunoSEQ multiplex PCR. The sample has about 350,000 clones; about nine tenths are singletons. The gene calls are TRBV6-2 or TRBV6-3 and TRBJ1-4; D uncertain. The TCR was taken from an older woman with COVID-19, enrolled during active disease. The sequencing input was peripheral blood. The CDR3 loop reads CASSYGGRVKLFF. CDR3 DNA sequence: TGTGCCAGCAGTTACGGAGGCCGCGTAAAACTGTTTTTT.